Listed here is a single T cell receptor beta chain. Antigen unknown. The sample originates from a study of cytomegalovirus exposure and HLA in healthy donors. For the study at large: Samples from HLA-typed donors yielded about 85 million unique TCRs in an early data release.

Whole-study results and caveats: In a later analysis, V- and J-gene trimming of beta chains associated with a DCLRE1C missense variant, replicated independently. Equally common other TCR beta chains were less clonally expanded than HLA-associated ones, a later analysis found.

Germline values: CDR1 SEHNR, CDR2 FQNEAQ (reference sequence). The V gene end was trimmed by 4 bases and the J gene end by 6 bases; junction bases not matched to a gene: 5. This CDR3 contains 14 residues. It was with 60 Vbeta and 13 Jbeta primers that the PCR ran. Repertoires were generated with immunoSEQ multiplex PCR, while TCRdb's copy carries only in-frame clones and drops some. The data show roughly 87,000 clones, with roughly 80% seen just once and about 15% held by the top ten. The origin of this receptor is a woman aged 40-49 years in good health and CMV-seropositive. Sequencing input: PBMCs. The chain couples TRBV7-9 to TRBJ1-1; 10 bases are shared with TRBD1. The CDR3 is CASSSSGTGAEAFF. The CDR3, as DNA: TGTGCCAGCAGCTCCTCCGGGACAGGGGCTGAAGCTTTCTTT.